This TCR beta chain was obtained from a study of shared clonotypes between healthy human individuals. Study summary: The plates for each donor numbered three CD4 naive, three CD4 memory, two CD8 naive and one CD8 memory. Regarding the study as a whole: In a handful of donors, around 5.5% of naive CD4 clonotypes appeared in common.

The authors distributed each subset's genomic DNA evenly over several immunoSEQ plates. Clones were read by immunoSEQ multiplex PCR, and TCRdb kept only the in-frame ones, dropping some. The sample carries 1,500,000 or so clones, 98% to 99% recorded once. As regards this clone: The antigen is unknown.

The sequenced sample was naive CD4+ T cells sorted from blood. Described subset: CD45RA+ positively selected. This clonotype was sampled from a man in his thirties or forties in good health.

The CDR3 reads CASSQDFTQGSEQFF. The DNA for the CDR3 is TGCGCCAGCAGCCAAGATTTTACGCAGGGCAGTGAGCAGTTCTTC. The chain recombines TRBV4-1 with TRBJ2-1; the D gene is possibly TRBD1 (5 bases). CDR1 and CDR2 (germline): MGHRA, YSYEKL. The CDR3 totals 15 residues. V was trimmed by 0 bases and J by 9 bases, leaving 15 bases between them.